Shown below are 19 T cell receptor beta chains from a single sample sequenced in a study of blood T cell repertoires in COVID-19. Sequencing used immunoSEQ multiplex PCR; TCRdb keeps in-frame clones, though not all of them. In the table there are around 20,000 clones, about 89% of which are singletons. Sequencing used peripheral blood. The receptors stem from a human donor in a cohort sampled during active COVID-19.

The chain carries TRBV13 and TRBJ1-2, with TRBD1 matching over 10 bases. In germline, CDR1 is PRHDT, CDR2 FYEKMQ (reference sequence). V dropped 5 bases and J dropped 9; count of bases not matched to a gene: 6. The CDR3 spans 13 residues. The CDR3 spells CASSQDRGPSYTF. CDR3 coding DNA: TGTGCCAGCAGCCAAGACAGGGGGCCAAGCTACACCTTC.

This CDR3 reads CASSLPASGVAGELFF. The CDR3 DNA sequence: TGTGCCAGCAGCTTGCCGGCTAGCGGGGTTGCCGGGGAGCTGTTTTTT. V usage is TRBV5-6 and J usage is TRBJ2-2; 9 bases map to TRBD2. The trim removed 1 base at V and 6 bases at J, leaving 7 bases unmatched. Germline V gene lookup returns CDR1 SGHDT and CDR2 YYEEEE. The CDR3 runs to 16 residues. Complete variable domain (other parts from reference TRBV5-6 and TRBJ2-2): DAGVTQSPTHLIKTRGQQVTLRCSPKSGHDTVSWYQQALGQGPQFIFQYYEEEERQRGNFPDRFSGHQFPNYSSELNVNALLLGDSALYLCASSLPASGVAGELFFGEGSRLTVL.

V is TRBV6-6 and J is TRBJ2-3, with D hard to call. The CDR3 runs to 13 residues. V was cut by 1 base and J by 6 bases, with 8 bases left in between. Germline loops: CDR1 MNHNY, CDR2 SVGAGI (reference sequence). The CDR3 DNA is TGTGCCAGCAGTTACTTACAGACGGATACGCAGTATTTT. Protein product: CASSYLQTDTQYF.

The CDR3 DNA is TGTGCCAGCAGCAAAGATTACTTCCGGGACTCCTGCACAGATACGCAGTATTTT. This encodes CASSKDYFRDSCTDTQYF. The chain couples TRBV21-1 to TRBJ2-3; the table assigns TRBD2, which was not confirmed against the DNA. TRBV21-1 is a recognized pseudogene. The CDR3 runs to 18 residues.

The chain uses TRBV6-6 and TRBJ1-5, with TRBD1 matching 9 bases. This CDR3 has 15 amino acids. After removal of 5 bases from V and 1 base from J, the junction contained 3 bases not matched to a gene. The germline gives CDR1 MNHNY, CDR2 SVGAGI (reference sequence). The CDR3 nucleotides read TGTGCCAGCAGTCAGACAGGGGGGAGCAATCAGCCCCAGCATTTT. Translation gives CASSQTGGSNQPQHF.

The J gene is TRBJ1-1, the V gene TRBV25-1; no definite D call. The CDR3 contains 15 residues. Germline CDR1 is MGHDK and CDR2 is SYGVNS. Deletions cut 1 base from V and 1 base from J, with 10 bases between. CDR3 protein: CASSELGGENTEAFF. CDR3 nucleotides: TGTGCCAGCAGTGAATTGGGCGGGGAGAACACTGAAGCTTTCTTT.

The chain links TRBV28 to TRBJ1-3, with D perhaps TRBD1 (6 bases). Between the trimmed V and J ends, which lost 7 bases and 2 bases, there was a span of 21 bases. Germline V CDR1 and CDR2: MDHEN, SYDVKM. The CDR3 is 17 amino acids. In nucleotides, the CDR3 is TGTGCCAGCACCCTTACCTCGACAGGCATGGCTGGAAACACCATATATTTT. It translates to CASTLTSTGMAGNTIYF.

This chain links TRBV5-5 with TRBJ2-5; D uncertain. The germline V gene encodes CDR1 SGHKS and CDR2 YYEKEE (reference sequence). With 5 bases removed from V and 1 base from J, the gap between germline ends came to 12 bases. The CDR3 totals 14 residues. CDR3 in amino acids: CASSPTPPQETQYF. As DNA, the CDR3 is TGTGCCAGCAGTCCAACTCCACCCCAAGAGACCCAGTACTTC.

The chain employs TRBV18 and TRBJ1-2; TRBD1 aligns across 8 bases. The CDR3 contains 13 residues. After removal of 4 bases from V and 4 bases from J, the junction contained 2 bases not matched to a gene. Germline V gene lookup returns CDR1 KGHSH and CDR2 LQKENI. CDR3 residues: CASSRTGTYGYTF. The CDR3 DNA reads TGTGCCAGCTCACGGACAGGGACCTATGGCTACACCTTC. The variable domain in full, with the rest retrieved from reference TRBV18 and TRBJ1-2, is NAGVMQNPRHLVRRRGQEARLRCSPMKGHSHVYWYRQLPEEGLKFMVYLQKENIIDESGMPKERFSAEFPKEGPSILRIQQVVRGDSAAYFCASSRTGTYGYTFGSGTRLTVV.

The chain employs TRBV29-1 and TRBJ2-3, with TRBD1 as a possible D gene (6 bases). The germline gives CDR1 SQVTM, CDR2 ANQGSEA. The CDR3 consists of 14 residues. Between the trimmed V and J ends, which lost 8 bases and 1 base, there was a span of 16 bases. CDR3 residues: CSKGVVGGTDTQYF. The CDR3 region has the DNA TGCAGCAAGGGGGTTGTGGGTGGCACAGATACGCAGTATTTT.

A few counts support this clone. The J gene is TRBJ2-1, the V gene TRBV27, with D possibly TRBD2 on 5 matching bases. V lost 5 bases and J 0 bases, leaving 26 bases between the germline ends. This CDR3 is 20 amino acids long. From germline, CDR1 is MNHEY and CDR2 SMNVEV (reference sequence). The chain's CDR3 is CASSTETRDSSTSSYNEQFF. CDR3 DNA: TGTGCCAGCAGTACAGAGACCCGCGACTCTAGCACAAGCTCCTACAATGAGCAGTTCTTC.

CDR3 bases: TGTGCCAGCAGCTTGTTTCAGGGGAGCACAGATACGCAGTATTTT. Amino acid sequence: CASSLFQGSTDTQYF. The rearrangement joins TRBV7-2 to TRBJ2-3, with D possibly matching TRBD1 (6 bases). Germline assignment: CDR1 SGHTA and CDR2 FQGNSA. This CDR3 comprises 15 residues. The ends were cut back, 3 bases at V and 0 bases at J, with 10 bases in the middle.

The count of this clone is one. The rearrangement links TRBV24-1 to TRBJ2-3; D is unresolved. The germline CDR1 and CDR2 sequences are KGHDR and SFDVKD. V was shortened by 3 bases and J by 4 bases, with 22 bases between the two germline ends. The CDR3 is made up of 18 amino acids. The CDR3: CATSDPNGLASVPDTQYF. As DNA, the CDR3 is TGTGCCACCAGTGATCCCAATGGTTTAGCCTCGGTACCAGATACGCAGTATTTT.

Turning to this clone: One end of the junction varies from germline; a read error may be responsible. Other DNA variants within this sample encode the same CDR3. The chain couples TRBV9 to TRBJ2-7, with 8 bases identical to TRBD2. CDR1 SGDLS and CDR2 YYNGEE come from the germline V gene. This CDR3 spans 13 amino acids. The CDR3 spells CASSVVGGDEQYF. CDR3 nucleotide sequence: TGTGCCAGCAGCGTAGTCGGGGGGGACGAGCAGTACTTT.

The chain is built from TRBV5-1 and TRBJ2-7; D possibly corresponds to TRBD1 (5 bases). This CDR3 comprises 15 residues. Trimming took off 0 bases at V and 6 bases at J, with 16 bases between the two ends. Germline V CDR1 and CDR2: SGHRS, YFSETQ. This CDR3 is CASSLEAGLYGEQYF. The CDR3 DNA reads TGCGCCAGCAGCTTGGAAGCAGGGCTGTACGGCGAGCAGTACTTC.

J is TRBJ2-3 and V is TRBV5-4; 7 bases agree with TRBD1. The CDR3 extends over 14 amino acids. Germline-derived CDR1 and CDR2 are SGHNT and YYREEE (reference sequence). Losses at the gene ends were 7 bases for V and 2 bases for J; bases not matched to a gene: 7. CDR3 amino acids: CASEQGINTDTQYF. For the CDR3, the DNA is TGTGCCAGCGAACAGGGGATCAACACAGATACGCAGTATTTT.

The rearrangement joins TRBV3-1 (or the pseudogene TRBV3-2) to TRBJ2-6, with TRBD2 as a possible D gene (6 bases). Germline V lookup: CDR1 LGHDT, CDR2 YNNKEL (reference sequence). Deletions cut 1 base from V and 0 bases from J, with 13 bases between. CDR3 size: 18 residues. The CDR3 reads CASSQGWAGYSGANVLTF. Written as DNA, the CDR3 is TGTGCCAGCAGCCAAGGCTGGGCGGGATACTCTGGGGCCAACGTCCTGACTTTC.

This CDR3 is CAWSLAGIGYEQYV. CDR3 nucleotide sequence: TGTGCCTGGTCCCTAGCGGGCATTGGGTACGAGCAGTACGTC. The chain has TRBV30 and TRBJ2-7, with 8 bases matching TRBD2. Per germline, CDR1 GTSNPN and CDR2 SVGIG (reference sequence). The ends lost 5 bases at V and 4 bases at J; junction bases unmatched: 10. The CDR3 has 14 residues.

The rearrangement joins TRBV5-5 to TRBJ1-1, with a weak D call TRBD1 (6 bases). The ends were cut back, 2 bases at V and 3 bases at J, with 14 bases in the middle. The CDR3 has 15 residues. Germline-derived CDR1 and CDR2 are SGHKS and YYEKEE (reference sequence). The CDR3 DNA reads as TGTGCCAGCAGCTTATTCGGCAGGGGCCACACTGAAGCTTTCTTT. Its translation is CASSLFGRGHTEAFF.